The 21 T cell receptor beta chains reported below all come from one sample, sequenced in a study of CD8 T cells in ankylosing spondylitis. Study results and caveats: Typical of ankylosing spondylitis blood, it appeared, was a TCR beta motif of roughly eight highly homologous variants.

TCRdb re-derived calls from the 5' RACE reads in MiXCR, one entry per CDR3 protein. The sample carries about 540,000 distinct CDR3 sequences, more than 9.5% recorded once. No antigen has been identified for these receptors. The source material was blood, either unsorted or a sorted T cell fraction (not recorded which). These receptors were collected from a male donor with ankylosing spondylitis.

This chain joins TRBV24-1 and TRBJ2-5, with 13 positions matching TRBD2. Trimming cost V 2 bases and J 5 bases; bases outside gene matches: 16. Germline V gene sequence: CDR1 KGHDR, CDR2 SFDVKD. The CDR3 extends over 20 amino acids. The DNA of the CDR3 is TGTGCCACCAGTGATTCCCGGGGTGATTCACTAGCGGGAGGGGTGGAGACCCAGTACTTC. Protein product: CATSDSRGDSLAGGVETQYF.

This clonotype was detected only a few times. The J gene is TRBJ1-1, the V gene TRBV15; D unresolved. The V end was cut by 0 bases, the J end by 7 bases, with 9 bases between. The CDR3 has 13 amino acids. Germline lookup yields CDR1 LNHNV and CDR2 YYDKDF (reference sequence). The CDR3 sequence is CATSRDVGYEAFF. In nucleotides, the CDR3 is TGTGCCACCAGCAGAGATGTCGGTTATGAAGCTTTCTTT.

The chain is built from TRBV18 and TRBJ1-5, with D unclear. CDR3 length: 14 residues. Deletions cut 3 bases from V and 1 base from J, with 7 bases between. The germline CDR1 and CDR2 sequences are KGHSH and LQKENI. The chain's CDR3 is CASSPLGSNQPQHF. CDR3 nucleotide sequence: TGTGCCAGCTCACCCCTGGGCAGCAATCAGCCCCAGCATTTT.

This clonotype was found a few times. V gene TRBV5-1 combines with J gene TRBJ1-2; D is uncertain. Per germline, CDR1 SGHRS and CDR2 YFSETQ. The CDR3 sequence is 14 residues long. Trimming cost V 4 bases and J 8 bases, with 18 bases left between them. Here the CDR3 reads CASSVLDVESGYTF. In DNA, the CDR3 is TGCGCCAGCAGCGTACTGGACGTCGAGTCAGGCTACACCTTC.

This clonotype occurred a few times. The chain couples TRBV7-6 to TRBJ2-3; D ambiguous. V gave up 1 base and J gave up 13 bases, with 12 bases separating them. The CDR3 has 12 amino acids. The germline gives CDR1 SGHVS, CDR2 FNYEAQ. Written as DNA, the CDR3 is TGTGCCAGCAGCTTAGTCGAGGAATCTAAGTATTTT. Residues: CASSLVEESKYF.

The chain joins TRBV11-2 to TRBJ2-1; 10 bases align to TRBD2. Germline assignment: CDR1 SGHAT and CDR2 FQNNGV. V gave up 6 bases and J gave up 0 bases; unmatched junction bases: 8. The CDR3 loop spans 17 amino acids. DNA for the CDR3: TGTGCCAGCAGGGCTAGCGGGAGACCACTCTCCTACAATGAGCAGTTCTTC. The encoded protein is CASRASGRPLSYNEQFF.

This clonotype was observed at least ten times. The chain uses TRBV12-3 or TRBV12-4 and TRBJ2-5, with D uncertain. V lost 6 bases and J 3 bases, leaving 11 bases between the germline ends. The CDR3 is 13 amino acids. In DNA form, the CDR3 reads TGTGCCAGCAGCCTCTGGAAGAAAGAGACCCAGTACTTC. Its translation: CASSLWKKETQYF.

This clonotype came up a few times. J is TRBJ2-2 and V is TRBV20-1; D not certain. V shed 2 bases and J shed 4 bases, with 23 bases lying between them. The CDR3 runs 18 residues. Germline V gene data show CDR1 as DFQATT and CDR2 as SNEGSKA (reference sequence). The CDR3 bases are TGCAGTGCTAGAAAAGTTCGGCTCCAAAGTCCCTCCACCGGGGAGCTGTTTTTT. Amino acid sequence: CSARKVRLQSPSTGELFF.

The chain recombines TRBV4-1 with TRBJ1-2, with 7 bases aligning to TRBD1. The CDR3 contains 15 residues. Losses at the gene ends were 1 base for V and 2 bases for J; bases not matched to a gene: 4. Germline V gene data show CDR1 as MGHRA and CDR2 as YSYEKL. CDR3 in amino acids: CASSQGKQGNYGYTF. CDR3 nucleotides: TGCGCCAGCAGCCAAGGGAAACAGGGGAACTATGGCTACACCTTC.

In this sample, this clonotype turned up a few times. The CDR3 loop is CASSQGFPRQGAETQYF. CDR3 in DNA: TGTGCCAGCAGCCAAGGGTTTCCACGGCAGGGAGCGGAGACCCAGTACTTC. V gene TRBV3-1 combines with J gene TRBJ2-5; possibly TRBD1 or TRBD2 for D (5 bases each). The germline CDR1 and CDR2 sequences are LGHDT and YNNKEL (reference sequence). The CDR3 has 17 residues. Trimming removed 1 base from V and 5 bases from J, with 20 bases in between.

CDR3 in amino acids: CASLKGYLGTEAFF. Here the CDR3 DNA reads TGTGCCAGCCTGAAGGGATATTTGGGCACTGAAGCTTTCTTT. The chain carries TRBV28 and TRBJ1-1; D not certain. V dropped 8 bases and J dropped 4 bases, with 17 bases sitting between them. There are 14 residues in the CDR3. CDR1 and CDR2 (germline): MDHEN, SYDVKM.

This clonotype was counted a few times. V gene TRBV18 combines with J gene TRBJ2-2, with unresolved D. This CDR3 spans 15 amino acids. The ends were cut back, 1 base at V and 6 bases at J, with 12 bases in the middle. CDR1 is KGHSH, CDR2 LQKENI, per germline. This CDR3 reads CASSPRNEAAGELFF. The CDR3, as DNA: TGTGCCAGCTCACCACGGAACGAGGCGGCCGGGGAGCTGTTTTTT.

The J gene is TRBJ1-4, the V gene TRBV5-1; no firm D call. This CDR3 region has 14 residues. V gave up 8 bases and J gave up 6 bases, with 17 bases separating them. The germline V gene has CDR1 SGHRS and CDR2 YFSETQ. The CDR3 nucleotides are TGCGCCAGTCAGCTGTGGCAGGACGATGAAAAACTGTTTTTT. It is translated as CASQLWQDDEKLFF.

This chain connects TRBV27 to TRBJ2-7; 8 nucleotides match TRBD1. The CDR3 consists of 14 residues. Germline trimming cut 7 bases from V and 2 bases from J; bases unmatched to any gene: 7. From germline, CDR1 is MNHEY and CDR2 SMNVEV (reference sequence). CDR3 bases: TGTGCCAGCACCCGAGACAGGGGCACCTACGAGCAGTACTTC. It is translated as CASTRDRGTYEQYF.

This clonotype was recorded a few times. This rearrangement joins TRBV12-3 or TRBV12-4 to TRBJ2-3; 9 positions match TRBD2. There are 14 residues in the CDR3. After removal of 7 bases from V and 4 bases from J, the junction contained 6 bases not matched to a gene. The CDR3 DNA follows: TGTGCCAGCAAGCCGGGACTAGCTGCAGATACGCAGTATTTT. Protein sequence: CASKPGLAADTQYF.

This clonotype appeared a few times. The CDR3 DNA reads TGTGCCAGCAGCCCGGACGGTTATAATTCACCCCTCCACTTT. Protein sequence: CASSPDGYNSPLHF. The chain uses TRBV2 and TRBJ1-6; D gene uncertain. Germline loops: CDR1 SNHLY, CDR2 FYNNEI. The CDR3 has 14 amino acids. V was trimmed by 6 bases and J by 4 bases, leaving 10 bases between them.

This clonotype showed up many times. The rearrangement joins TRBV4-1 to TRBJ2-7, with 13 bases identical to TRBD2. The germline gives CDR1 MGHRA, CDR2 YSYEKL. V lost 4 bases to trimming and J lost 6 bases; unmatched junction nucleotides: 6. The CDR3 is made up of 15 amino acids. The CDR3 spells CASSPGLAGVPEQYV. The CDR3 DNA is TGCGCCAGCAGCCCCGGACTAGCGGGAGTTCCCGAGCAGTACGTC.

J is TRBJ2-1 and V is TRBV14; D perhaps matches TRBD1 (6 bases). V was clipped by 4 bases and J by 10 bases, with 17 bases between them. Per the germline V gene, CDR1 is SGHDN and CDR2 is FVKESK. This CDR3 has 14 amino acids. DNA of the CDR3: TGTGCCAGCAGCCCAGGGACACTCGCAGGGGAGCAGTTCTTC. Translated, it gives CASSPGTLAGEQFF.

The chain combines TRBV29-1 with TRBJ2-1, with 11 positions matching TRBD2. Germline CDR1 SQVTM, CDR2 ANQGSEA. The CDR3 consists of 15 residues. V shed 8 bases, J shed 0 bases, and the junction held 6 bases outside the gene matches. The CDR3 spells CSSSGLAASYNEQFF. Here the CDR3 DNA reads TGCAGCTCCTCGGGACTAGCGGCCTCCTACAATGAGCAGTTCTTC.

The table lists this clonotype with a few counts. This rearrangement joins TRBV29-1 to TRBJ1-2; D might be TRBD1 (6 bases). This CDR3 comprises 12 residues. Trimming left V 7 bases short and J 8 bases short, with 17 bases between. Germline assignment: CDR1 SQVTM and CDR2 ANQGSEA. CDR3 DNA: TGCAGCGGCGATCAGGACAGTAAAGGCTACACCTTC. Its protein product is CSGDQDSKGYTF.

This clonotype was seen repeatedly, ten times or more. This chain joins TRBV6-1 and TRBJ2-1; the D call may be TRBD1 or TRBD2 (5 bases each). V lost 8 bases to trimming and J lost 2 bases, with 13 bases between them. Germline CDR1 is MNHNS and CDR2 is SASEGT. There are 14 residues in the CDR3. CDR3 bases: TGTGCCAGCGGGACCCCGGAGGCCTACAATGAGCAGTTCTTC. Protein product: CASGTPEAYNEQFF.